Each of the 8 T cell receptor beta chains below was sequenced from the same sample in a study of sequential checkpoint blockade in melanoma. Treatment indicated: randomized to nivolumab then ipilimumab (arm A) or the reverse (arm B). TCRdb keeps only in-frame clones here, not all; method: immunoSEQ multiplex PCR. Among 4,000 to 5,000 clones listed, around 24% were seen once. The material was tumor tissue (inferred from file names), obtained from a patient given nivolumab and ipilimumab in sequence. The receptors originated from a human donor with melanoma.

This clone was detected many times. The rearrangement links TRBV11-3 to TRBJ2-7; 10 positions match TRBD1. There are 14 residues in the CDR3. Germline-derived CDR1 and CDR2 are SGHNT and YENEEA. Trimming at V came to 7 bases and at J to 5 bases, leaving 8 bases not matched to a gene. The CDR3 sequence is CASNPTGGLDEQYF. The CDR3 DNA follows: TGTGCCAGCAACCCGACAGGGGGCTTGGACGAGCAGTACTTC. The whole variable domain, remainder taken from reference TRBV11-3 and TRBJ2-7, is EAGVVQSPRYKIIEKKQPVAFWCNPISGHNTLYWYLQNLGQGPELLIRYENEEAVDDSQLPKDRFSAERLKGVDSTLKIQPAELGDSAVYLCASNPTGGLDEQYFGPGTRLTVT.

The V gene is TRBV28, the J gene TRBJ1-5; D is uncertain. Germline CDR1 is MDHEN and CDR2 is SYDVKM. With 3 bases removed from V and 0 bases from J, the gap between germline ends came to 6 bases. The CDR3 has 14 residues. CDR3 in amino acids: CASSLEGSNQPQHF. As DNA, the CDR3 is TGTGCCAGCAGTTTGGAGGGTAGCAATCAGCCCCAGCATTTT. Combining the CDR3 with reference TRBV28 and TRBJ1-5 gives the whole variable domain DVKVTQSSRYLVKRTGEKVFLECVQDMDHENMFWYRQDPGLGLRLIYFSYDVKMKEKGDIPEGYSVSREKKERFSLILESASTNQTSMYLCASSLEGSNQPQHFGDGTRLSIL.

The table lists this clone with many counts. This chain links TRBV4-1 with TRBJ1-5; 7 nucleotides line up with TRBD1. The CDR3 runs to 14 residues. Germline V gene sequence: CDR1 MGHRA, CDR2 YSYEKL. V was clipped by 4 bases and J by 7 bases; unmatched bases: 7. CDR3 sequence reads: CASSLGQSDQPQHF. In DNA, the CDR3 is TGCGCCAGCAGCCTGGGACAGTCGGACCAGCCCCAGCATTTT.

V usage is TRBV6-8 and J usage is TRBJ1-6; no definite D call. The CDR3 covers 16 residues. The germline gives CDR1 MNHGY, CDR2 SAAAGT. V lost 3 bases, J lost 1 base, and 10 bases lay in between. The CDR3 is CASSYVIGSYNSPLHF. CDR3 in DNA: TGTGCCAGCAGTTATGTGATAGGGTCCTATAATTCACCCCTCCACTTT.

This clone has just a few counts. The chain links TRBV28 to TRBJ1-4; weak D call: TRBD1 (5 bases). The CDR3 sequence is 16 residues long. CDR1 is MDHEN and CDR2 is SYDVKM in the germline V gene. Trimming stripped 5 bases from V and 8 bases from J, with 21 bases between. The CDR3 sequence is CASSLAIGTGGEKLFF. CDR3 DNA sequence: TGTGCCAGCAGTCTGGCTATAGGGACCGGGGGGGAAAAACTGTTTTTT.

The rearrangement uses TRBV6-8 and TRBJ1-5; D unresolved. Between the trimmed V and J ends, which lost 6 bases and 7 bases, there was a span of 13 bases. Germline CDR1 MNHGY, CDR2 SAAAGT. CDR3 length equals 13 residues. CDR3 region: CASRGGLDQPQHF. The CDR3, as DNA: TGTGCCAGCAGGGGCGGCCTAGACCAGCCCCAGCATTTT.

This clone has a handful of counts. V is TRBV9 and J is TRBJ2-2; 8 positions agree with TRBD1. CDR3 size: 14 residues. V lost 3 bases to trimming and J lost 5 bases; unmatched junction nucleotides: 3. Germline V gene sequence: CDR1 SGDLS, CDR2 YYNGEE. The CDR3 is CASSAGQATGELFF. CDR3 sequence (DNA): TGTGCCAGCAGCGCGGGACAGGCGACCGGGGAGCTGTTTTTT.

The chain employs TRBV12-5 and TRBJ2-1; possible D gene TRBD2, 5 bases. Germline lookup yields CDR1 LGHNT and CDR2 FRNRAP. V was trimmed by 1 base and J by 3 bases, leaving 10 bases between them. This CDR3 region has 15 residues. The CDR3 DNA sequence: TGTGCTAGTGGTTTGGGGCGGGCTCTCTACAATGAGCAGTTCTTC. Translation gives CASGLGRALYNEQFF.